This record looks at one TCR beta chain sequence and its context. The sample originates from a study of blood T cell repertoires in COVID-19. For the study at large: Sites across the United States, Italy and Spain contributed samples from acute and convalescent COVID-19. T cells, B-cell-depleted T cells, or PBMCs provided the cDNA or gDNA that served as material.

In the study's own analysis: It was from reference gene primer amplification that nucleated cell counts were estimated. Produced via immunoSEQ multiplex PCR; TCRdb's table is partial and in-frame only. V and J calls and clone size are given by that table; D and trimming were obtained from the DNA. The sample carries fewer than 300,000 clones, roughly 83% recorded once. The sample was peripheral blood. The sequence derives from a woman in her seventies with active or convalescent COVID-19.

DNA for the CDR3: TGTGCCAGCAGCAAAGGACTAAACTCCTACGAGCAGTACTTC. Amino acid sequence: CASSKGLNSYEQYF. This sequence joins TRBV14 and TRBJ2-7, with D tentatively TRBD2 (6 bases). Trimming stripped 5 bases from V and 0 bases from J, with 11 bases between. This CDR3 region has 14 residues. Per germline, CDR1 SGHDN and CDR2 FVKESK.